The clone carrying this TCR beta chain was recorded a few times. Its antigen remains unidentified. The CDR3 runs 13 residues. The V gene end was trimmed by 3 bases and the J gene end by 6 bases; junction bases not matched to a gene: 4. CDR1 and CDR2 from the germline V gene are SGHVS and FQNEAQ. The record originates from a study of post-analysis software for immune sequencing data. Looking at the study overall: The study covered relapsing-remitting, secondary progressive and progressive-relapsing courses of multiple sclerosis.

Each TCR beta cDNA library carried unique molecular identifiers. TCRdb analysed the PCR reads with MiXCR anew, one entry per CDR3 protein. This table has roughly 160,000 distinct CDR3 sequences, roughly 35% appearing once. Study conclusions and caveats: A significant reduction in normalized Chao1 diversity was observed in multiple sclerosis patients versus controls. About 5 TRBV segments (TRBV5-6, TRBV5-1 and TRBV20-1 among them) occurred more frequently in patients than in controls. Under the F measure, samples that were prepared in one batch clustered strongly together.

This chain uses TRBV7-8 with TRBJ1-2; TRBD1 aligns across 7 bases. The sequences come from blood, collected after autologous hematopoietic stem cell transplantation. This clonotype was sampled from a girl between 10 and 17 years old with multiple sclerosis. CDR3 in amino acids: CASSLTGINGYTF. CDR3 sequence (DNA): TGTGCCAGCAGCTTGACAGGGATCAATGGCTACACCTTC.